The 22 T cell receptor beta chains listed next were all sequenced from one sample in a study of shared clonotypes between healthy human individuals. Clones were read by immunoSEQ multiplex PCR, and TCRdb kept only the in-frame ones, dropping some. The table lists some 2,100,000 clones, approximately 96% of them singletons, with less than 0.15% in the top ten. The specimen sequenced was naive CD4+ T cells sorted from blood. Indicated subset: CD45RA+ positively selected. These receptors came from a man between 18 and 29 years old in good health.

This CDR3 reads CASSYAGTSGAHEQYF. CDR3 nucleotides: TGTGCCAGCAGTTACGCCGGGACTAGCGGCGCCCACGAGCAGTACTTC. This chain connects TRBV6-5 to TRBJ2-7; TRBD2 matches 11 bases. The CDR3 has 16 amino acids. With V trimmed by 2 bases and J by 5 bases, 8 bases remained unmatched. Germline V gene data show CDR1 as MNHEY and CDR2 as SVGAGI.

The genes are TRBV21-1 and TRBJ1-1. TRBV21-1 is described as a pseudogene. The CDR3 extends over 17 amino acids. The CDR3 DNA reads as TGTGCCAGCAGCAAAGAGGGTGAGAAGGGCCCGAACACTGAAGCTTTCTTT. It specifies CASSKEGEKGPNTEAFF.

The chain's CDR3 is CASSQDQASYNQPQHF. CDR3 DNA: TGCGCCAGCAGCCAAGATCAGGCGTCCTACAATCAGCCCCAGCATTTT. The V call is TRBV4-1, the J call TRBJ1-5, with D hard to call. In germline, CDR1 is MGHRA, CDR2 YSYEKL. The germline V and J ends were trimmed by 0 bases and 3 bases, with 12 bases remaining between them. The CDR3 has 16 residues.

The chain links TRBV29-1 to TRBJ2-7, with D perhaps matching TRBD1 (8 bases). This CDR3 is built from 13 residues. Germline lookup yields CDR1 SQVTM and CDR2 ANQGSEA. The V and J ends lost 5 bases and 1 base respectively, with 12 bases between them. CDR3 protein: CSVTGGVSYEQYF. The CDR3 DNA reads TGCAGCGTTACAGGGGGGGTATCCTACGAGCAGTACTTC.

This chain joins TRBV19 and TRBJ1-4; D might be TRBD1 (5 bases). The CDR3 spans 16 residues. The germline V gene encodes CDR1 LNHDA and CDR2 SQIVND (reference sequence). The ends were cut back, 3 bases at V and 2 bases at J, with 13 bases in the middle. CDR3 in DNA: TGTGCCAGTAGTATGGTGGGACGGGCTACTAATGAAAAACTGTTTTTT. Its translation: CASSMVGRATNEKLFF.

The V call is TRBV4-1, the J call TRBJ2-3, with no clear D. Trimming removed 2 bases from V and 7 bases from J, with 10 bases in between. Germline V gene sequence: CDR1 MGHRA, CDR2 YSYEKL. This CDR3 region has 13 residues. The CDR3 here is CASSQQSGYTQYF. The CDR3 DNA is TGCGCCAGCAGCCAACAAAGTGGTTATACGCAGTATTTT.

This clone was seen a single time. The chain employs TRBV6-1 and TRBJ1-1; D is uncertain. The CDR3 spans 13 residues. The germline CDR1 and CDR2 sequences are MNHNS and SASEGT. V lost 0 bases, J lost 6 bases, and 8 bases lay in between. The CDR3 nucleotides are TGTGCCAGCAGTGAAGCTAAGTCCGCTGAAGCTTTCTTT. Encoded protein: CASSEAKSAEAFF.

The rearrangement uses TRBV10-2 and TRBJ2-4; D is uncertain. The germline V and J ends were trimmed by 3 bases and 0 bases, with 6 bases remaining between them. The CDR3 runs to 14 residues. CDR1 is WSHSY, CDR2 SAAADI, per germline. CDR3 residues: CASSDGLAKNIQYF. DNA of the CDR3: TGCGCCAGCAGTGATGGGCTAGCCAAAAACATTCAGTACTTC.

The V and J genes are TRBV2 and TRBJ1-5; possibly TRBD1 for D (5 bases). Germline V gene data show CDR1 as SNHLY and CDR2 as FYNNEI. The CDR3 runs to 13 residues. V dropped 7 bases and J dropped 5 bases, with 12 bases sitting between them. In nucleotides, the CDR3 is TGTGCCAGCACCTCGGGGGGACATCAGCCCCAGCATTTT. The encoded protein is CASTSGGHQPQHF.

The V gene is TRBV2, the J gene TRBJ1-5; D remains unclear. V shed 4 bases and J shed 9 bases, with 13 bases lying between them. The CDR3 length is 13 residues. Germline CDR1 reads SNHLY; CDR2 reads FYNNEI. The DNA of the CDR3 is TGTGCCAGCAGTGCGGGAGCTCTGGGGCCCCAGCATTTT. It codes for CASSAGALGPQHF. Filled out from reference TRBV2 and TRBJ1-5, the complete variable domain reads EPEVTQTPSHQVTQMGQEVILRCVPISNHLYFYWYRQILGQKVEFLVSFYNNEISEKSEIFDDQFSVERPDGSNFTLKIRSTKLEDSAMYFCASSAGALGPQHFGDGTRLSIL.

For this clone: This sample includes further DNA sequences coding for the same CDR3. The rearrangement joins TRBV18 to TRBJ2-7; weak D call: TRBD1 (6 bases). The CDR3 consists of 14 residues. Germline V gene sequence: CDR1 KGHSH, CDR2 LQKENI. Trimming took 3 bases from V and 4 from J, leaving 13 bases between them. CDR3 protein: CASSPATGSYEQYF. CDR3 nucleotide sequence: TGTGCCAGCTCACCCGCTACAGGGTCTTACGAGCAGTACTTC.

This chain connects TRBV30 to TRBJ2-1; TRBD2 is a possible D gene (6 bases). Germline lookup yields CDR1 GTSNPN and CDR2 SVGIG (reference sequence). Trimming shortened V by 3 bases and J by 9 bases, and 21 bases separated the two germline ends. This CDR3 has 15 residues. This CDR3 is CAWSQSWRALSEQFF. The CDR3 DNA sequence: TGTGCCTGGAGCCAGTCGTGGAGGGCCTTAAGTGAGCAGTTCTTC.

The chain recombines TRBV5-4 with TRBJ2-7; TRBD2 matches at 8 bases. The CDR3 extends over 14 amino acids. V trimming: 4 bases; J trimming: 0 bases; junction bases outside the gene matches: 3. CDR1 and CDR2 (germline): SGHNT, YYREEE (reference sequence). The CDR3 protein is CASSTSGSSYEQYF. The CDR3, as DNA: TGTGCCAGCAGCACCAGCGGGAGCTCCTACGAGCAGTACTTC.

The sample holds a few counts of this clone. DNA of the CDR3: TGTGCCAGCAGCCCCCATGGCAGGGGACCTGATGGCTACACCTTC. It codes for CASSPHGRGPDGYTF. The rearrangement joins TRBV9 to TRBJ1-2, with D maybe TRBD1 (6 bases). CDR1 and CDR2 from the germline V gene are SGDLS and YYNGEE. V was shortened by 4 bases and J by 6 bases, with 19 bases between the two germline ends. The CDR3 consists of 15 residues.

J is TRBJ2-7 and V is TRBV25-1; 8 nucleotides match TRBD1. This CDR3 has 14 amino acids. Unmatched junction bases numbered 8, after V lost 4 bases and J lost 6 bases. Per germline, CDR1 MGHDK and CDR2 SYGVNS. The CDR3 reads CASSGQGLVSEQYF. The CDR3 coding sequence is TGTGCCAGCAGTGGACAGGGGTTAGTGAGCGAGCAGTACTTC.

The chain recombines TRBV28 with TRBJ2-7; D may be TRBD1 (6 bases). The CDR3 loop spans 15 amino acids. The V end was cut by 5 bases, the J end by 0 bases, with 14 bases between. Germline V lookup: CDR1 MDHEN, CDR2 SYDVKM. Here the CDR3 DNA reads TGTGCCAGCAGTCCACCCGGGACACTCTCCTACGAGCAGTACTTC. This codes for CASSPPGTLSYEQYF.

V is TRBV20-1 and J is TRBJ2-7; the D is unclear. Trimming left V 0 bases short and J 6 bases short, with 6 bases between. CDR1 is DFQATT, CDR2 SNEGSKA, per germline (reference sequence). This CDR3 has 11 amino acids. CDR3 nucleotides: TGCAGTGCTAGAGATTTTCCCGAGCAGTACTTC. Translating gives CSARDFPEQYF.

The chain combines TRBV5-6 with TRBJ1-1; D is perhaps TRBD1 (6 bases). The CDR3 is 13 amino acids. Trimming removed 4 bases from V and 8 bases from J, with 15 bases in between. The germline gives CDR1 SGHDT, CDR2 YYEEEE. The CDR3 loop is CASSENREREAFF. CDR3 sequence (DNA): TGTGCCAGCAGCGAAAACAGGGAACGCGAAGCTTTCTTT. Full variable domain (remainder filled in from reference TRBV5-6 and TRBJ1-1): DAGVTQSPTHLIKTRGQQVTLRCSPKSGHDTVSWYQQALGQGPQFIFQYYEEEERQRGNFPDRFSGHQFPNYSSELNVNALLLGDSALYLCASSENREREAFFGQGTRLTVV.

The J gene is TRBJ1-4, the V gene TRBV5-4, with 7 positions matching TRBD1. With V trimmed by 4 bases and J by 4 bases, 4 bases remained unmatched. This CDR3 has 14 amino acids. Germline V gives CDR1 SGHNT, CDR2 YYREEE (reference sequence). CDR3 DNA sequence: TGTGCCAGCAGCACCGGGACAGTTAATGAAAAACTGTTTTTT. Its protein is CASSTGTVNEKLFF.

This rearrangement joins TRBV10-3 to TRBJ2-1; possibly TRBD2 for D (5 bases). The CDR3 sequence is 12 residues long. V lost 1 base, J lost 9 bases, and 7 bases lay in between. CDR1 and CDR2 (germline): ENHRY, SYGVKD. The CDR3 loop reads CAISEYAGEQFF. CDR3 DNA: TGTGCCATCAGTGAGTATGCGGGTGAGCAGTTCTTC.

A note on this clone: At the DNA level, this CDR3 is encoded by other sequences in the same sample as well. The genes are TRBV4-1 and TRBJ2-5; TRBD1 aligns across 7 bases. The ends lost 1 base at V and 5 bases at J; junction bases unmatched: 4. Germline values: CDR1 MGHRA, CDR2 YSYEKL. The CDR3 spans 14 residues. In DNA form, the CDR3 reads TGCGCCAGCAGCCAAGGACAGGGTGTTGAGACCCAGTACTTC. It yields the protein CASSQGQGVETQYF.

This clone was found once. This chain links TRBV6-5 with TRBJ1-1, with D maybe TRBD1 (5 bases). The CDR3 spans 15 residues. The germline V gene encodes CDR1 MNHEY and CDR2 SVGAGI. V was cut by 4 bases and J by 6 bases, with 18 bases left in between. CDR3 DNA sequence: TGTGCCAGCAGTTTCACGGGAATGGGGCTGTCTGAAGCTTTCTTT. Its protein product is CASSFTGMGLSEAFF.